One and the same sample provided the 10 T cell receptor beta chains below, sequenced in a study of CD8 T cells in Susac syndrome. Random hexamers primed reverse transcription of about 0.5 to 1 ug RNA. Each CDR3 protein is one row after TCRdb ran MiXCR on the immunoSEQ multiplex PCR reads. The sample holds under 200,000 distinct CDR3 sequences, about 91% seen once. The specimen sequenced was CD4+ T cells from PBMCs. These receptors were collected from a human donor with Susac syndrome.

The CDR3 region has the DNA TGCAGCGTGGCTAACTATGGCTACACCTTC. Translated: CSVANYGYTF. The chain couples TRBV29-1 to TRBJ1-2; D is undetermined. CDR1 is SQVTM and CDR2 is ANQGSEA in the germline V gene. CDR3 length equals 10 residues. V lost 6 bases, J lost 0 bases, and 2 bases lay in between.

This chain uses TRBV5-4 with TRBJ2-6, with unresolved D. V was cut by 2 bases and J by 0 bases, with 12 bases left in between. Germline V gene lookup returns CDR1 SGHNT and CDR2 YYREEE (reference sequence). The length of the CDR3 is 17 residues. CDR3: CASSLKGISSGANVLTF. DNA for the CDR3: TGTGCCAGCAGCTTAAAGGGAATAAGCTCTGGGGCCAACGTCCTGACTTTC.

CDR3 nucleotide sequence: TGTGCCAGCAGTTTGCAGGGGGCGGCCAACTATGGCTACACCTTC. This encodes CASSLQGAANYGYTF. The gene calls are TRBV28 and TRBJ1-2; TRBD1 agrees at 8 bases. The V gene end was trimmed by 3 bases and the J gene end by 2 bases; junction bases not matched to a gene: 5. The CDR3 has 15 amino acids. The V gene's germline CDR1 is MDHEN and CDR2 SYDVKM.

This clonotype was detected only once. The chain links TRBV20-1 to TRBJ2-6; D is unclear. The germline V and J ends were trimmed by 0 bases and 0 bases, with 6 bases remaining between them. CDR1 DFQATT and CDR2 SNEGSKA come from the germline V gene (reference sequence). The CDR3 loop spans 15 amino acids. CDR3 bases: TGCAGTGCTAGAGATCAGAGCTCTGGGGCCAACGTCCTGACTTTC. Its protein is CSARDQSSGANVLTF.

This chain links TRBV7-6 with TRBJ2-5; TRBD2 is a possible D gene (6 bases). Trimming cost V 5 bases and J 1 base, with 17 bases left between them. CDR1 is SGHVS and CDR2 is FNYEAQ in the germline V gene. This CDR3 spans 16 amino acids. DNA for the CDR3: TGTGCCAGCAGCGTGAGGGCTCCGGGACTCCAAGAGACCCAGTACTTC. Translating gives CASSVRAPGLQETQYF.

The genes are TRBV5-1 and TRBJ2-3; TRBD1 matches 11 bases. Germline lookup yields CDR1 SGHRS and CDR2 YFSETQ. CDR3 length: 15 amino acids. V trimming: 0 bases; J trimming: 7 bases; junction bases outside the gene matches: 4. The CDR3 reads CASSLEGQGAYTQYF. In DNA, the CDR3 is TGCGCCAGCAGCTTGGAAGGACAGGGGGCCTATACGCAGTATTTT.

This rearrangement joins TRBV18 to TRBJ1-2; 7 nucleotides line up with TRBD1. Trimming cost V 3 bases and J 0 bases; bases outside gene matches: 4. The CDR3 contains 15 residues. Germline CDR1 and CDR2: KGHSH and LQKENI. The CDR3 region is CASSPGQAANYGYTF. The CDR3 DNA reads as TGTGCCAGCTCACCTGGACAGGCTGCTAACTATGGCTACACCTTC.

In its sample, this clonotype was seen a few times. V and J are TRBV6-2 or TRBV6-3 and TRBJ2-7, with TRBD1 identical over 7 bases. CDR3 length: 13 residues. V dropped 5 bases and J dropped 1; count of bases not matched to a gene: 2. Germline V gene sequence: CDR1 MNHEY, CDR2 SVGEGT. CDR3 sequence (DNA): TGTGCCAGCAGTCCAGGGGGTTCCTACGAGCAGTACTTC. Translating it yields CASSPGGSYEQYF.

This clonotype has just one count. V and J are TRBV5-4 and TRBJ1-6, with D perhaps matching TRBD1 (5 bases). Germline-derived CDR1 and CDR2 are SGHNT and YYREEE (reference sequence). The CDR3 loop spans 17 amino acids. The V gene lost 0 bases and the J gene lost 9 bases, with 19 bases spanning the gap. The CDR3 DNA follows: TGTGCCAGCAGCTTGGTTGGCGGCGGGACGGGATTTTCACCCCTCCACTTT. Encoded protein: CASSLVGGGTGFSPLHF.

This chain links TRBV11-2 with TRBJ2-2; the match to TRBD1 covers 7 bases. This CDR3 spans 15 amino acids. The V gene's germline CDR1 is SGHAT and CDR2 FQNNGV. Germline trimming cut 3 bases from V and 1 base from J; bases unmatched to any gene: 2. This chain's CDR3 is CASSLGTENTGELFF. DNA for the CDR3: TGTGCCAGCAGCTTGGGGACAGAGAACACCGGGGAGCTGTTTTTT.